The sequence of this TCR beta chain was determined in a study of CD8+ T cells in alopecia areata. Study-level results: Across lesional scalp, and particularly alopecia totalis/universalis, clonality surpassed that of normal scalp.

Following RNA extraction, reverse transcription yielded cDNA that acted as the sequencing template. Repertoires were generated with immunoSEQ multiplex PCR, while TCRdb's copy carries only in-frame clones and drops some. The sample includes roughly 150,000 clones, around 54% of them seen just once. Points on this clone: Its specificity is unknown.

With 7 bases removed from V and 5 bases from J, the gap between germline ends came to 7 bases. CDR3 length: 10 residues. The germline gives CDR1 SQVTM, CDR2 ANQGSEA. This receptor was identified in a human donor in good health. The sample taken for sequencing was CD4+ T cells sorted from blood. The V and J genes are TRBV29-1 and TRBJ2-3; no reliable D call. Here the CDR3 DNA reads TGCAGCGCTCTGGGAGATACGCAGTATTTT. Amino acids: CSALGDTQYF.